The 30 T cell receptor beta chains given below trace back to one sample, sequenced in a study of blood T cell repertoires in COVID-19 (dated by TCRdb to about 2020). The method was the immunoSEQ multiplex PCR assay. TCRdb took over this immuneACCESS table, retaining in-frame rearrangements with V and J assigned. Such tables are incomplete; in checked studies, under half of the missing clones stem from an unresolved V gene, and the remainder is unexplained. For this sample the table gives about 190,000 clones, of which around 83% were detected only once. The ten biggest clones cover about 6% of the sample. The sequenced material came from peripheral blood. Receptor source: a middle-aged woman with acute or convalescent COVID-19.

The CDR3 nucleotides read TGTGCCAGCAGTCCACGCAGGGACAGCTACTCTGGAAACACCATATATTTT. The encoded protein is CASSPRRDSYSGNTIYF. The chain links TRBV28 to TRBJ1-3; 7 bases match TRBD1. CDR3 length: 17 amino acids. J lost 0 bases, V lost 5 bases, and 10 bases had no gene match. Germline loops: CDR1 MDHEN, CDR2 SYDVKM.

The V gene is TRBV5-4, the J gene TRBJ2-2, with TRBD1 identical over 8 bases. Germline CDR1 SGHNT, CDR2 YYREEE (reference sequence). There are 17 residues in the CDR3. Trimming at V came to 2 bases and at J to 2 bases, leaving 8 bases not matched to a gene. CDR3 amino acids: CASSLSQGALNTGELFF. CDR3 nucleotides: TGTGCCAGCAGCTTAAGCCAGGGGGCCCTAAACACCGGGGAGCTGTTTTTT.

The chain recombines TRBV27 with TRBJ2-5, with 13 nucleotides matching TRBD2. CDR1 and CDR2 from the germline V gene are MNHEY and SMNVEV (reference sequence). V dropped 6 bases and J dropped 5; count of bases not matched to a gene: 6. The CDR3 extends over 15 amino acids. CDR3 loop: CASRSGLAGAETQYF. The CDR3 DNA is TGTGCCAGCAGGAGTGGACTAGCGGGAGCGGAGACCCAGTACTTC.

CDR3 protein: CASSYSAGQGNSPLHF. The CDR3 coding sequence is TGTGCCAGCAGTTATAGCGCGGGACAGGGAAATTCACCCCTCCACTTT. This chain links TRBV6-5 with TRBJ1-6, with TRBD1 identical over 9 bases. V lost 3 bases to trimming and J lost 7 bases; unmatched junction nucleotides: 7. The CDR3 has 16 residues. From germline, CDR1 is MNHEY and CDR2 SVGAGI.

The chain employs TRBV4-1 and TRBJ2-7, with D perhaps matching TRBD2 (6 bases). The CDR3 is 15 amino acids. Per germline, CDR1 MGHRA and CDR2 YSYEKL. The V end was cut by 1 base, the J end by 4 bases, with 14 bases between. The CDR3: CASSQGNSGKYEQYF. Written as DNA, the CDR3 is TGCGCCAGCAGCCAAGGCAATAGCGGAAAATACGAGCAGTACTTC.

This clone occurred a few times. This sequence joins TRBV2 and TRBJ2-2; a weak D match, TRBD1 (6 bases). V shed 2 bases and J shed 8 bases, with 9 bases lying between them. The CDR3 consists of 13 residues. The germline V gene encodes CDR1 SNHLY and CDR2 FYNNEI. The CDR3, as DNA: TGTGCCAGCAGTGAACAGGGGAAGGGGGAGCTGTTTTTT. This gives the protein CASSEQGKGELFF.

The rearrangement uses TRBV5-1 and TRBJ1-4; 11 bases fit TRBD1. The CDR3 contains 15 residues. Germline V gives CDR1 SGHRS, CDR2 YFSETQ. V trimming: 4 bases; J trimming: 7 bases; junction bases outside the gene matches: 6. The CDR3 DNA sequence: TGCGCCAGCAGCCCGCTGGGGACAGGGGGTGAAAAACTGTTTTTT. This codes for CASSPLGTGGEKLFF.

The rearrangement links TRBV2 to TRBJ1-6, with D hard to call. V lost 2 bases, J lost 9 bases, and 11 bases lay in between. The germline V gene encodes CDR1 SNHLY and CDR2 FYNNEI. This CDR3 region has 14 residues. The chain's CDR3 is CASSERASRSPLHF. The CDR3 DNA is TGTGCCAGCAGTGAAAGAGCGAGTCGTTCACCCCTCCACTTT. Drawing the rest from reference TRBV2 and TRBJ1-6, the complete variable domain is EPEVTQTPSHQVTQMGQEVILRCVPISNHLYFYWYRQILGQKVEFLVSFYNNEISEKSEIFDDQFSVERPDGSNFTLKIRSTKLEDSAMYFCASSERASRSPLHFGNGTRLTVT.

The CDR3 reads CASSPPGRGGTEAFF. The CDR3 DNA reads as TGTGCCAGCAGCCCACCTGGTAGGGGGGGCACTGAAGCTTTCTTT. The chain combines TRBV3-1 (or the pseudogene TRBV3-2) with TRBJ1-1; possibly TRBD1 for D (6 bases). The CDR3 has 15 amino acids. V lost 4 bases and J lost 4, with 16 bases in between. CDR1 LGHDT and CDR2 YNNKEL come from the germline V gene (reference sequence).

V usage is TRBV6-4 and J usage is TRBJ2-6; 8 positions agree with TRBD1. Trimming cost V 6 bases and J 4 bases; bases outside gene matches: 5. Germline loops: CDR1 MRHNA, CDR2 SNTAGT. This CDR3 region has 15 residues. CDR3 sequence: CASSETGAGANVLTF. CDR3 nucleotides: TGTGCCAGCAGCGAGACAGGGGCCGGGGCCAACGTCCTGACTTTC.

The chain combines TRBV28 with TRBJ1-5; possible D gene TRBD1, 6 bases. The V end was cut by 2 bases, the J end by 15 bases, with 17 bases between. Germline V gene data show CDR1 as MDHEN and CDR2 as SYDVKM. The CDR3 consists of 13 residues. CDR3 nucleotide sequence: TGTGCCAGCAGTTTACCGGACAGTCAGAGCTGGCATTTT. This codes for CASSLPDSQSWHF.

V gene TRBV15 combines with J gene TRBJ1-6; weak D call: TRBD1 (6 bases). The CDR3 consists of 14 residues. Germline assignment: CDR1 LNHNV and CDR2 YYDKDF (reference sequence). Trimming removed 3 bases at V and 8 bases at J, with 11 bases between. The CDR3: CATSRRQEHSPLHF. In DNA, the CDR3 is TGTGCCACCAGCAGGAGACAGGAGCATTCACCCCTCCACTTT.

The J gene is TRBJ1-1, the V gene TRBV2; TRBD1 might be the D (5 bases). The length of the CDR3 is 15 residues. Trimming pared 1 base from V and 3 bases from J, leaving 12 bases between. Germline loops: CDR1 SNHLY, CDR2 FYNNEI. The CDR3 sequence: CASSEGLEGYTEAFF. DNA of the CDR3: TGTGCCAGCAGTGAAGGGTTGGAGGGGTACACTGAAGCTTTCTTT.

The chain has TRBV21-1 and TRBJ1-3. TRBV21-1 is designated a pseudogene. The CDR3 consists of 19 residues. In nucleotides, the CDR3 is TGTGCCAAGCCCGGTCCGGGGTTAAGGTCTTTCCTCTCTGGAAACACCATATATTTT. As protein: CAKPGPGLRSFLSGNTIYF.

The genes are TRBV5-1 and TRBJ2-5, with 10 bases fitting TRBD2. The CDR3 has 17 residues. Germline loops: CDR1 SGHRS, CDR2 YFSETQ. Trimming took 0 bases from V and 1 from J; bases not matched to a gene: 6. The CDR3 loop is CASSLAWLAGAQETQYF. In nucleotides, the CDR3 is TGCGCCAGCAGCTTGGCTTGGCTAGCGGGGGCCCAAGAGACCCAGTACTTC.

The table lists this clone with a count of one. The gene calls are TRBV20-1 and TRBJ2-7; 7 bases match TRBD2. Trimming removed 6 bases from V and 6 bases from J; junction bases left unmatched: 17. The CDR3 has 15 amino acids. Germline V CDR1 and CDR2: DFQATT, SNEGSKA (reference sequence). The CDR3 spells CSASVAGEFPSEQYF. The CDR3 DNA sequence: TGCAGTGCCAGTGTAGCGGGCGAGTTCCCCAGCGAGCAGTACTTC.

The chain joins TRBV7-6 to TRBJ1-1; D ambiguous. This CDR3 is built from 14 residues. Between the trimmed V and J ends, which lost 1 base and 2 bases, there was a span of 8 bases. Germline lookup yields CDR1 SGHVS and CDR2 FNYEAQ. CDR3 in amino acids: CASSLGHLNTEAFF. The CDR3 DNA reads TGTGCCAGCAGCTTAGGACACCTAAACACTGAAGCTTTCTTT.

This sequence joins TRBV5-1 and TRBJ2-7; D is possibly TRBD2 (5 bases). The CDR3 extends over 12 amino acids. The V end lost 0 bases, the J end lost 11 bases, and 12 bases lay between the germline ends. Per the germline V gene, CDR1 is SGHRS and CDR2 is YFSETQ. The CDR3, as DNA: TGCGCCAGCAGCTTGGGGGAGAGGAAGGAGTACTTC. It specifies CASSLGERKEYF.

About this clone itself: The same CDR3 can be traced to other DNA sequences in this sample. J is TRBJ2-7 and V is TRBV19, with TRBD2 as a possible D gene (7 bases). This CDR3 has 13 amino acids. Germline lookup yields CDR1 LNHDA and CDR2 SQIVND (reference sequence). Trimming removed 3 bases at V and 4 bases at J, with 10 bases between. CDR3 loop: CASSIRGGYEQYF. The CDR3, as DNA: TGTGCCAGTAGTATTAGGGGGGGTTACGAGCAGTACTTC.

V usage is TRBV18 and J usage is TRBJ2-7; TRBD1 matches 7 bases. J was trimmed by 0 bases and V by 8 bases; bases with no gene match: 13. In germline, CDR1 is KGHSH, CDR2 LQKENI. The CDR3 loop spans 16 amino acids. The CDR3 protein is CASQAPGQTSSYEQYF. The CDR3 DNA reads TGTGCCAGCCAAGCGCCGGGACAGACGAGCTCCTACGAGCAGTACTTC.

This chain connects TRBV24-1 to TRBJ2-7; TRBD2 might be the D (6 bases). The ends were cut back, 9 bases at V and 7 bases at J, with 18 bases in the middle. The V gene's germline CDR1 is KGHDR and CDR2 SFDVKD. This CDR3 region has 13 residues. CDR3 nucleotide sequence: TGTGCCACCGAAGCCGGCGGGACGAGAGAGCAGTACTTC. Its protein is CATEAGGTREQYF.

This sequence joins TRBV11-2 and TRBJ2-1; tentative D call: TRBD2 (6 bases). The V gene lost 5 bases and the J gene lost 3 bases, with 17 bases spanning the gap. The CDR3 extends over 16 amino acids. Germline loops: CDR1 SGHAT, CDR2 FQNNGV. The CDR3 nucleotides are TGTGCCAGCAGCCAACGCGGAAGCGGGTTCTACAATGAGCAGTTCTTC. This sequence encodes CASSQRGSGFYNEQFF.

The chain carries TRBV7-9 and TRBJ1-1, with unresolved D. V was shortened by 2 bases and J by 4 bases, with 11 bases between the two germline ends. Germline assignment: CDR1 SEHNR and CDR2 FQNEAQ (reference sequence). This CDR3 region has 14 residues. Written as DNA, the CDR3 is TGTGCCAGCAGCTTACCCCTAGGTGGCACTGAAGCTTTCTTT. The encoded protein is CASSLPLGGTEAFF.

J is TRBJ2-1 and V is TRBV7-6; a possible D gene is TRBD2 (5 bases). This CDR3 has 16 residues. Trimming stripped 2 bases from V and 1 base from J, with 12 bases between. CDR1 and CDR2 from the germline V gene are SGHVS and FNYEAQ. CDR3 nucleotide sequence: TGTGCCAGCAGCTTACCAGCCCGCGGGTCCTACAATGAGCAGTTCTTC. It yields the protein CASSLPARGSYNEQFF.

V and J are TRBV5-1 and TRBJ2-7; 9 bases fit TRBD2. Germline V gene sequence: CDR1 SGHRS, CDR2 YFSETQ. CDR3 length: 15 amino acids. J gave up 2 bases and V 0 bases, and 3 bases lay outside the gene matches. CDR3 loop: CASSLVRGGTYEQYF. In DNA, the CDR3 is TGCGCCAGCAGCTTGGTGCGGGGGGGAACCTACGAGCAGTACTTC.

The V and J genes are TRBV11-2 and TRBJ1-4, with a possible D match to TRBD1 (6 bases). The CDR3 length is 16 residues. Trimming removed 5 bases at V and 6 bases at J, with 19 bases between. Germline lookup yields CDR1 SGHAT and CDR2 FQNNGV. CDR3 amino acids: CASSGRRGSVHEKLFF. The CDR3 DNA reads TGTGCCAGCAGCGGACGAAGGGGGAGCGTCCATGAAAAACTGTTTTTT.

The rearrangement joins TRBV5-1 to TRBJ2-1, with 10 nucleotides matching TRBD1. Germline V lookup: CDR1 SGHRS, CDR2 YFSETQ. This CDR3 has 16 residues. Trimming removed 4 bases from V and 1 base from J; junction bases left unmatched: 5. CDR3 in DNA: TGCGCCAGCAGCCCCTCGGGACAGGGGTCCTACAATGAGCAGTTCTTC. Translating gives CASSPSGQGSYNEQFF.

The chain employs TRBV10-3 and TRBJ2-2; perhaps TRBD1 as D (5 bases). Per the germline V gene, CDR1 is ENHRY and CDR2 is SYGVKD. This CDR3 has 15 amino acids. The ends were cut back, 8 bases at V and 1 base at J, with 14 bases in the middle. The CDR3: CAILVQGGNTGELFF. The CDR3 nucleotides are TGTGCCATCCTGGTGCAGGGCGGGAACACCGGGGAGCTGTTTTTT.

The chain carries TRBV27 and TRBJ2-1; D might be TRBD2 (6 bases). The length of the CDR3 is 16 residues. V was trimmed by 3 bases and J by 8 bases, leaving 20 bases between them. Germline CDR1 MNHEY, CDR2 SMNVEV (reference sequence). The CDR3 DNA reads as TGTGCCAGCAGTTTTAAGGGGACGCCGTGGGGGGATGAGCAGTTCTTC. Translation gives CASSFKGTPWGDEQFF.

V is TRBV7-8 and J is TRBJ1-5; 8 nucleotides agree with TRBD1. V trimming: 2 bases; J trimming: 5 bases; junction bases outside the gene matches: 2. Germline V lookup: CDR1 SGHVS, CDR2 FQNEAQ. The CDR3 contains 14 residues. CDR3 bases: TGTGCCAGCAGCTTACAACAGGGGGATCAGCCCCAGCATTTT. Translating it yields CASSLQQGDQPQHF.